The rows below give T cell receptor beta chains drawn from one sample of a study of T cell responses to AZD1222 COVID-19 vaccine. Produced via immunoSEQ multiplex PCR; TCRdb's table is partial and in-frame only. Among about 150,000 clones listed, roughly 88% were seen once. Sequenced here: peripheral blood, sampled on day 0 of AZD1222 vaccination. The origin of the receptors is an adult in good health. CDR3s include the opening cysteine and the closing phenylalanine or tryptophan. A D gene is named only where the DNA matches it firmly. Clone size, where shown, is once, few, many, or a class for clones that have expanded.

j_call: TRBJ1-5
clone_size: .
d_call: .
v_call: TRBV7-9
cdr3_aa: CASSSGPISGNQPQHF
cdr3_nt: TGTGCCAGCAGCTCCGGGCCCATTTCGGGCAATCAGCCCCAGCATTTT

j_call: TRBJ1-2
clone_size: .
d_call: .
v_call: TRBV27
cdr3_aa: CASKDSLYGYTF
cdr3_nt: TGTGCCAGCAAAGACAGCCTATATGGCTACACCTTC

j_call: TRBJ1-1
clone_size: .
d_call: .
v_call: TRBV5-4
cdr3_aa: CASSFGPEAFF
cdr3_nt: TGTGCCAGCAGCTTCGGGCCGGAAGCTTTCTTT

j_call: TRBJ1-2
clone_size: .
d_call: .
v_call: TRBV15
cdr3_aa: CATSRDWGDYGYTF
cdr3_nt: TGTGCCACCAGCAGAGATTGGGGGGACTATGGCTACACCTTC

j_call: TRBJ1-2
clone_size: .
d_call: TRBD1
v_call: TRBV11-2
cdr3_aa: CASSWDRGRVYGYTF
cdr3_nt: TGTGCCAGCAGCTGGGACAGGGGGCGCGTCTATGGCTACACCTTC

j_call: TRBJ2-1
clone_size: .
d_call: TRBD2
v_call: TRBV4-1
cdr3_aa: CASSQEPLAGVYNEQFF
cdr3_nt: TGCGCCAGCAGCCAAGAGCCTCTAGCGGGGGTCTACAATGAGCAGTTCTTC

j_call: TRBJ2-5
clone_size: .
d_call: TRBD1
v_call: TRBV24-1
cdr3_aa: CATSGHSGTAIQETQYF
cdr3_nt: TGTGCCACCAGTGGCCACTCTGGGACAGCGATTCAAGAGACCCAGTACTTC

j_call: TRBJ2-2
clone_size: .
d_call: .
v_call: TRBV5-1
cdr3_aa: CASNQQGGGGELFF
cdr3_nt: TGCGCCAGCAACCAACAGGGCGGCGGCGGGGAGCTGTTTTTT

j_call: TRBJ2-3
clone_size: .
d_call: TRBD2
v_call: TRBV19
cdr3_aa: CASSIGLAGGPDTQYF
cdr3_nt: TGTGCCAGTAGTATAGGACTAGCGGGAGGGCCAGATACGCAGTATTTT

j_call: TRBJ1-6
clone_size: .
d_call: TRBD1
v_call: TRBV27
cdr3_aa: CASSFGTGIYSPLHF
cdr3_nt: TGTGCCAGCAGTTTTGGGACAGGGATTTATTCACCCCTCCACTTT

j_call: TRBJ2-5
clone_size: .
d_call: .
v_call: TRBV9
cdr3_aa: CASSPHQETQYF
cdr3_nt: TGTGCCAGCAGCCCGCATCAAGAGACCCAGTACTTC

j_call: TRBJ1-1
clone_size: .
d_call: TRBD1
v_call: TRBV18
cdr3_aa: CASSQLGQGSTEAFF
cdr3_nt: TGTGCCAGCTCACAACTCGGACAGGGAAGCACTGAAGCTTTCTTT

j_call: TRBJ2-7
clone_size: .
d_call: .
v_call: TRBV6-1
cdr3_aa: CASSEYYEQYF
cdr3_nt: TGTGCCAGCAGTGAGTACTACGAGCAGTACTTC

j_call: TRBJ1-2
clone_size: once
d_call: .
v_call: TRBV28
cdr3_aa: CASSPPISDGYTF
cdr3_nt: TGTGCCAGCAGTCCTCCCATCTCCGATGGCTACACCTTC

j_call: TRBJ1-5
clone_size: .
d_call: TRBD1
v_call: TRBV18
cdr3_aa: CASSPGQQSNQPQHF
cdr3_nt: TGTGCCAGCTCACCGGGACAGCAAAGCAATCAGCCCCAGCATTTT

j_call: TRBJ2-1
clone_size: .
d_call: TRBD1
v_call: TRBV28
cdr3_aa: CASSFPLLGTGAYNEQFF
cdr3_nt: TGTGCCAGCAGTTTCCCGCTACTCGGGACAGGGGCTTACAATGAGCAGTTCTTC